This TCR beta chain is from a study of T cells expressing NK-cell markers. The CDR3 covers 15 residues. Germline lookup yields CDR1 SEHNR and CDR2 FQNEAQ (reference sequence). TCRdb reprocessed the 5' RACE reads; each CDR3 protein has one entry and no DNA is given. Here the sample table reports 150,000 or so distinct CDR3 sequences. This sequence was found in a woman in her 50s in good health. This chain connects TRBV7-9 to TRBJ2-4; without DNA, the TCRdb call of TRBD1 cannot be checked. The sequencing input was blood T cells: a sorted CD56 or NKG2C T cell subset, CD4+ or CD8+ T cells, or bulk PBMC T cells (not recorded which). The CDR3 reads CASSAPTQAGNIQYF.